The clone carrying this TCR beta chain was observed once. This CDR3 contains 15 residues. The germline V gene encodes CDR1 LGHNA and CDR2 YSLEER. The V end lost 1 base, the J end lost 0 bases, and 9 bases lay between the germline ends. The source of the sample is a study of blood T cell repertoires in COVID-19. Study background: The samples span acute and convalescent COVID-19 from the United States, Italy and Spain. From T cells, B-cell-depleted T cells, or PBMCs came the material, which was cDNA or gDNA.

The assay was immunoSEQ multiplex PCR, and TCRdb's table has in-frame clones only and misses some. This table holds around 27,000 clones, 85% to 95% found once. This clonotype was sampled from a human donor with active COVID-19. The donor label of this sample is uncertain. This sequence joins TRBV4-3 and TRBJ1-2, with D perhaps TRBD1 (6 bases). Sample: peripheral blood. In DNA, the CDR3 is TGCGCCAGCAGCCAAGTAACAGGGACTAACTATGGCTACACCTTC. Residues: CASSQVTGTNYGYTF.